This TCR beta chain is drawn from a study of T-cell memory formation after mild COVID-19. Overall study: In these data, TCR clusters were largely donor specific.

TCRalpha and TCRbeta libraries used 5'RACE with constant-segment primers and UMIs. TCRdb called the 5' RACE reads again in MiXCR, with one record for every CDR3 protein. Of roughly 190,000 distinct CDR3 sequences in the sample, approximately 16% were seen once. The CDR3 extends over 15 amino acids. CDR1 and CDR2 from the germline V gene are DFQATT and SNEGSKA (reference sequence). V gave up 6 bases and J gave up 2 bases; unmatched junction bases: 12. Whole-study findings and limits: Still unconfirmed is whether the second-wave clones peaking on day 37 recognized SARS-CoV-2. CD4+ contracting clones were mainly CM and EM; CD8+ ones, EMRA.

A word on this clonotype: Its cognate antigen is unknown.

Material for sequencing was PBMCs or a T cell subset sorted from them (not recorded which). The chain combines TRBV20-1 with TRBJ1-1, with TRBD1 matching 7 bases. This TCR came from an adult woman who had mild COVID-19 (a few samples of this study predate the infection). Cell type and time point are not known. Here the CDR3 reads CSANGWPGGNTEAFF. The CDR3 DNA sequence: TGCAGTGCCAATGGGTGGCCAGGGGGAAACACTGAAGCTTTCTTT.